This T cell receptor (beta chain) was captured in a study of cytotoxic CD8 clonotypes in ibrutinib-treated CLL. Trimming removed 3 bases from V and 7 bases from J, with 10 bases in between. Germline-derived CDR1 and CDR2 are MDHEN and SYDVKM. CDR3 length: 13 residues. Method: immunoSEQ multiplex PCR; TCRdb's copy keeps in-frame clones and lacks some. Among 19,000 or so clones listed, roughly 60% were seen once. V and J are TRBV28 and TRBJ2-4, with D perhaps TRBD1 (6 bases). This TCR was recovered from a human donor with chronic lymphocytic leukemia. The sample consisted of PBMCs, taken after 12 months of ibrutinib treatment. CDR3 sequence reads: CASSFTGSNIQYF. CDR3 coding DNA: TGTGCCAGCAGTTTTACAGGGAGTAACATTCAGTACTTC.